This T cell receptor beta chain stems from a study of blood T cell repertoires in COVID-19. This clone was seen a single time. Here immunoSEQ multiplex PCR was the method, and the copy in TCRdb shows in-frame clones only, minus some. The sample has approximately 290,000 clones, roughly four fifths seen once. The trim removed 5 bases at V and 5 bases at J, leaving 7 bases unmatched. Germline CDR1 reads MNHEY; CDR2 reads SVGAGI. This CDR3 has 15 amino acids. Sequenced: peripheral blood. This chain links TRBV6-5 with TRBJ2-1, with 9 bases matching TRBD1. The clonotype was recovered from a person between 70 and 80 years old with COVID-19, enrolled during active disease. CDR3 sequence (DNA): TGTGCCAGCAGTCCCACAGGGGGCGAGCACAATGAGCAGTTCTTC. Protein sequence: CASSPTGGEHNEQFF.